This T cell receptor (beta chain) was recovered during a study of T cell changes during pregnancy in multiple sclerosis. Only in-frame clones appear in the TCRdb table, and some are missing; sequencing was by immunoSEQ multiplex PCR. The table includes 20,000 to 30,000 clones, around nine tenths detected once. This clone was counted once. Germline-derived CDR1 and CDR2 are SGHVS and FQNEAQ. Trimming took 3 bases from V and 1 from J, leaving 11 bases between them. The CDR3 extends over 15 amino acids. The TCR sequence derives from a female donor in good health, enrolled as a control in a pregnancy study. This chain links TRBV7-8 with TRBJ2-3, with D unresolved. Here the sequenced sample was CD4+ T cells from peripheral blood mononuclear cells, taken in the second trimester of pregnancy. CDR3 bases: TGTGCCAGCAGCTTCCTTTCCGGTGGCACAGATACGCAGTATTTT. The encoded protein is CASSFLSGGTDTQYF. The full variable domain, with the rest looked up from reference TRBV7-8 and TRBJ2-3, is GAGVSQSPRYKVAKRGQDVALRCDPISGHVSLFWYQQALGQGPEFLTYFQNEAQLDKSGLPSDRFFAERPEGSVSTLKIQRTQQEDSAVYLCASSFLSGGTDTQYFGPGTRLTVL.